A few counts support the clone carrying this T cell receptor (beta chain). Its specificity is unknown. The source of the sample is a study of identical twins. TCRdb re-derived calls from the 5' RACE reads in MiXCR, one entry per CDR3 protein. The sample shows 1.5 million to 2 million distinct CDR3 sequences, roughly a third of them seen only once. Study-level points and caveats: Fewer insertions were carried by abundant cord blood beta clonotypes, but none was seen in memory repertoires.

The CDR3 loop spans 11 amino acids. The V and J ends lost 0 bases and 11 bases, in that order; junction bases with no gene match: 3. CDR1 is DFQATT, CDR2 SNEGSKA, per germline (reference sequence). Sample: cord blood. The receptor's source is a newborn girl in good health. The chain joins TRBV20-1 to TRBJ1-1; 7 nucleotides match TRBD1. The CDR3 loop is CSARDPRGAFF. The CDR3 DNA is TGCAGTGCTAGAGATCCCAGGGGGGCTTTCTTT.